This T cell receptor (beta chain) was identified in a study of control samples from healthy donors and cancer patients (dated by TCRdb to the early 2020s). Library preparation employed the immunoSEQ multiplex PCR assay. Sourced from immuneACCESS, this table was stored by TCRdb with only in-frame sequences that have V and J called. A share of the clones is absent; for the studies checked, an unresolved V gene accounts for under half, and the remainder has no known explanation. The sample data list some 200,000 clones, and approximately 92% of these were observed just once. The ten largest account for roughly 1.6% of the sample. Points on this clone: No cognate antigen has been identified for it. Per-base quality was not reported, and no clone a single base away is much larger than it.

There are 15 amino acids in the CDR3, from cysteine to phenylalanine inclusive. Only the CDR3 DNA is retained, 45 bases long and in frame from the first base. Relative to germline, V is missing 2 bases and J is missing 2 bases, with 2 bases of the junction outside any gene match. CDR1 is given as SGHTA and CDR2 as FQGNSA, both from the germline V gene. This receptor was identified in a man in his late teens or twenties in good health. Sequencing was done on a sample of blood. The chain was built from TRBV7-2 and TRBJ2-7; a stretch of 11 junction bases matches TRBD2. The CDR3 has the sequence CASSLLGLAAYEQYF. The nucleotides are TGTGCCAGCAGCTTATTGGGACTAGCGGCCTACGAGCAGTACTTC. When the CDR3 is completed using the reference TRBV7-2 and TRBJ2-7 genes on either side, the full variable domain is GAGVSQSPSNKVTEKGKDVELRCDPISGHTALYWYRQSLGQGLEFLIYFQGNSAPDKSGLPSDRFSAERTGGSVSTLTIQRTQQEDSAVYLCASSLLGLAAYEQYFGPGTRLTVT.